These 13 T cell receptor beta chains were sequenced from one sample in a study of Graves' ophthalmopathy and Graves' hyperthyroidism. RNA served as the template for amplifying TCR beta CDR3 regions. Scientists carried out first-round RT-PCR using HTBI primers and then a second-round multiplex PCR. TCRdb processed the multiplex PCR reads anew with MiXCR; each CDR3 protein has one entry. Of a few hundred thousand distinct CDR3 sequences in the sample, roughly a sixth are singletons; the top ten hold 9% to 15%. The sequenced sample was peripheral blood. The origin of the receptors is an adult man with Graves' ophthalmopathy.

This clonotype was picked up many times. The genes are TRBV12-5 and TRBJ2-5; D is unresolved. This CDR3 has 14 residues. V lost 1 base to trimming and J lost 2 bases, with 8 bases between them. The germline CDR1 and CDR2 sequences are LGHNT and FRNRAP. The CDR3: CASGLEGKQETQYF. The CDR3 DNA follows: TGTGCTAGTGGTTTGGAGGGAAAGCAAGAGACCCAGTACTTC.

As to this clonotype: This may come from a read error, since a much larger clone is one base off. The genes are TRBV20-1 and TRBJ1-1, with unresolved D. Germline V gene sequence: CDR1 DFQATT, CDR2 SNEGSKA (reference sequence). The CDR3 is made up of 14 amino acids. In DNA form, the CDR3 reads TGCAGTGCTGGAGATCTGGCCTCGGGCACTGAAGCTTTCTTT. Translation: CSAGDLASGTEAFF.

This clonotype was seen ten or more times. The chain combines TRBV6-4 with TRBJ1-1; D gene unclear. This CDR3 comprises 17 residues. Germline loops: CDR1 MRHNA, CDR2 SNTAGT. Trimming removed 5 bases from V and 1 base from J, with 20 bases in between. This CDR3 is CASSPLQVVSGNTEAFF. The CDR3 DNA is TGTGCCAGCAGTCCTCTTCAGGTTGTCTCGGGGAACACTGAAGCTTTCTTT.

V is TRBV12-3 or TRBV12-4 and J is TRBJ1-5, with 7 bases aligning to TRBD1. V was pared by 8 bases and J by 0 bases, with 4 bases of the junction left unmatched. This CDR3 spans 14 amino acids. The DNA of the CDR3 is TGTGCCAGCGCGACAGGGAATAGCAATCAGCCCCAGCATTTT. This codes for CASATGNSNQPQHF.

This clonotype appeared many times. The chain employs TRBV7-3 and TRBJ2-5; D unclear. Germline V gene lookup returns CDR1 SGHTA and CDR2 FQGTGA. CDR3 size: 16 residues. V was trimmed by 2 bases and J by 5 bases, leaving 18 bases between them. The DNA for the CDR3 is TGTGCCAGCAGCTTAGATCCCTCAGGCGCCGGGGAGACCCAGTACTTC. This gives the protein CASSLDPSGAGETQYF.

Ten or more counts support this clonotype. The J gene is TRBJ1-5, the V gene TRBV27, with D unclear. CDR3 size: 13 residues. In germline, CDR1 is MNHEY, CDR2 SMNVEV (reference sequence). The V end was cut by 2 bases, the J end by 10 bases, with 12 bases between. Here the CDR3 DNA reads TGTGCCAGCAGTTTAGGGCCAGAACGACCCCAGCATTTT. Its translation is CASSLGPERPQHF.

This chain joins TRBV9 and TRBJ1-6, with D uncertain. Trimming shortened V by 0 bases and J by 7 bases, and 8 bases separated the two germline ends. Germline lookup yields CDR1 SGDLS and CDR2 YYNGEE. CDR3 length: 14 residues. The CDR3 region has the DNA TGTGCCAGCAGCGTAGGGCAGGACAATTCACCCCTCCACTTT. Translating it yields CASSVGQDNSPLHF. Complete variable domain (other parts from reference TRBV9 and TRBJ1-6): DSGVTQTPKHLITATGQRVTLRCSPRSGDLSVYWYQQSLDQGLQFLIQYYNGEERAKGNILERFSAQQFPDLHSELNLSSLELGDSALYFCASSVGQDNSPLHFGNGTRLTVT.

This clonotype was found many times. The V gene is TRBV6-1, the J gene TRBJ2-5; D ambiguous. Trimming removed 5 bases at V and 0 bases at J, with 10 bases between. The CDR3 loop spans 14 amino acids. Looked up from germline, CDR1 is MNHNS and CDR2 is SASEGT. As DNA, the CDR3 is TGTGCCAGCAGTCCAGGACGACACCAAGAGACCCAGTACTTC. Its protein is CASSPGRHQETQYF.

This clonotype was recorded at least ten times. CDR3 DNA sequence: TGTGCCAGCAGTTTATGGGGGGGGGCGCGTGACGAGCAGTACTTC. Translation gives CASSLWGGARDEQYF. The chain links TRBV28 to TRBJ2-7, with D possibly TRBD2 on 7 matching bases. CDR3 length: 15 amino acids. Between the trimmed V and J ends, which lost 0 bases and 5 bases, there was a span of 14 bases. Germline V gene lookup returns CDR1 MDHEN and CDR2 SYDVKM.

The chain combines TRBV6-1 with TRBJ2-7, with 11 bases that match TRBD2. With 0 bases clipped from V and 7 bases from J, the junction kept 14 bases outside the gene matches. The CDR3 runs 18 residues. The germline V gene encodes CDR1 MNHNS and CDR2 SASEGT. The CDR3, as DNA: TGTGCCAGCAGTGAAGCACTAGCGGGAGAGTCTTTCAGTCGTGAGCAGTACTTC. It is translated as CASSEALAGESFSREQYF.

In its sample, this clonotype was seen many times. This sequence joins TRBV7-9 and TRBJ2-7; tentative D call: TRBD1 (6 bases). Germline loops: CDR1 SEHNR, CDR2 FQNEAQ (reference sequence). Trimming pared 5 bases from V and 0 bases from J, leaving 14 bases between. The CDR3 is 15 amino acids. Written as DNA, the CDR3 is TGTGCCAGCAGCCACGGCCCGGACAGCTCCTACGAGCAGTACTTC. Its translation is CASSHGPDSSYEQYF.

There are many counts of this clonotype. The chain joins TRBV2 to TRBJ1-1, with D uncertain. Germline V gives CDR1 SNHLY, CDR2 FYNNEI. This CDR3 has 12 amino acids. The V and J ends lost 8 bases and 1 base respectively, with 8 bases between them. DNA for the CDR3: TGTGCCAGCCATCTGAGGAACACTGAAGCTTTCTTT. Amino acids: CASHLRNTEAFF.

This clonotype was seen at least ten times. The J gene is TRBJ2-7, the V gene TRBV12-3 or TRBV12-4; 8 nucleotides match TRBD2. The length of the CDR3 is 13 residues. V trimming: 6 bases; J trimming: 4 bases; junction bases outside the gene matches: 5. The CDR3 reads CASRRAGEYEQYF. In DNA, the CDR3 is TGTGCCAGCAGGCGAGCGGGAGAATACGAGCAGTACTTC.